This passage covers 27 T cell receptor beta chains from one sample sequenced in a study of early T cells in non-severe SARS-CoV-2 infection. TCRdb reprocessed the 5' RACE reads via MiXCR and lists one record per CDR3 protein. Of about 64,000 distinct CDR3 sequences listed, 10% to 15% are singletons. The source was whole blood, collected at baseline. The receptors shown here come from an adult who was a healthcare worker with PCR-confirmed SARS-CoV-2 infection or an uninfected control (not recorded which).

This clonotype was counted ten times or more. V is TRBV5-1 and J is TRBJ2-1; no clear D gene. V was shortened by 0 bases and J by 0 bases, with 10 bases between the two germline ends. The CDR3 loop spans 16 amino acids. Germline loops: CDR1 SGHRS, CDR2 YFSETQ. This CDR3 is CASSLVVLSSYNEQFF. The DNA of the CDR3 is TGCGCCAGCAGCTTGGTAGTGCTCAGCTCCTACAATGAGCAGTTCTTC.

This clonotype has a handful of counts. The CDR3 DNA is TGTGCCAGCAGCTACGGCCGGGATCAGCCCCAGCATTTT. Residues: CASSYGRDQPQHF. This rearrangement joins TRBV7-9 to TRBJ1-5, with D unclear. This CDR3 contains 13 residues. Trimming left V 4 bases short and J 5 bases short, with 9 bases between. Germline assignment: CDR1 SEHNR and CDR2 FQNEAQ (reference sequence).

V and J are TRBV6-5 and TRBJ1-5, with unresolved D. V lost 6 bases, J lost 0 bases, and 9 bases lay in between. The germline V gene has CDR1 MNHEY and CDR2 SVGAGI. The CDR3 covers 14 residues. CDR3 sequence reads: CASSLTYSNQPQHF. The CDR3 DNA reads as TGTGCCAGCAGCCTGACCTATAGCAATCAGCCCCAGCATTTT.

This clonotype was counted a few times. The chain combines TRBV5-6 with TRBJ1-5, with D unclear. The CDR3 has 13 residues. V was pared by 3 bases and J by 0 bases, with 4 bases between. Germline-derived CDR1 and CDR2 are SGHDT and YYEEEE. CDR3 protein: CASSSHSNQPQHF. CDR3 bases: TGTGCCAGCAGCTCACATAGCAATCAGCCCCAGCATTTT.

In this sample, this clonotype is medium-sized. The chain uses TRBV18 and TRBJ2-1; 7 nucleotides line up with TRBD1. V trimming: 5 bases; J trimming: 10 bases; junction bases outside the gene matches: 8. Germline V gene data show CDR1 as KGHSH and CDR2 as LQKENI. The CDR3 extends over 13 amino acids. The DNA of the CDR3 is TGTGCCAGCTCATCCGACAGGGCTAACGAGCAGTTCTTC. Amino acid sequence: CASSSDRANEQFF. Drawing the rest from reference TRBV18 and TRBJ2-1, the complete variable domain is NAGVMQNPRHLVRRRGQEARLRCSPMKGHSHVYWYRQLPEEGLKFMVYLQKENIIDESGMPKERFSAEFPKEGPSILRIQQVVRGDSAAYFCASSSDRANEQFFGPGTRLTVL.

J is TRBJ1-4 and V is TRBV12-2. TRBV12-2 is designated a pseudogene. The CDR3 is 19 residues long. The CDR3 DNA reads as TGTGCAAGTCGCTTAGCGCTAAGGATTGCATGGCGGGGTAATGAAAAACTGTTTTTT. It yields the protein CASRLALRIAWRGNEKLFF.

This chain links TRBV19 with TRBJ1-5; TRBD1 agrees at 9 bases. Germline V gene sequence: CDR1 LNHDA, CDR2 SQIVND (reference sequence). The CDR3 runs 15 residues. The V segment lost 7 bases and the J segment 7 bases; nucleotides outside the gene matches: 11. CDR3 sequence reads: CASTLGTGIGQPQHF. CDR3 nucleotide sequence: TGTGCCAGTACCCTGGGGACAGGGATCGGACAGCCCCAGCATTTT.

The chain links TRBV28 to TRBJ1-1; D uncertain. V was pared by 8 bases and J by 3 bases, with 7 bases between. The CDR3 has 11 amino acids. Germline assignment: CDR1 MDHEN and CDR2 SYDVKM. This chain's CDR3 is CASGGDTEAFF. The CDR3 nucleotides read TGTGCCAGCGGCGGGGACACTGAAGCTTTCTTT.

CDR3 in DNA: TGTGCCAGCTCACCACAAACCGGGGAGCTGTTTTTT. Translating it yields CASSPQTGELFF. The rearrangement joins TRBV18 to TRBJ2-2; D not certain. This CDR3 contains 12 residues. V was trimmed by 1 base and J by 5 bases, leaving 2 bases between them. Germline CDR1 reads KGHSH; CDR2 reads LQKENI.

The CDR3 protein is CASRTPPGEDRAKNIQYF. The CDR3 bases are TGTGCCAGCAGGACCCCGCCGGGTGAGGATCGGGCCAAAAACATTCAGTACTTC. This chain connects TRBV2 to TRBJ2-4; D unclear. The CDR3 sequence is 18 residues long. The germline CDR1 and CDR2 sequences are SNHLY and FYNNEI. The germline V and J ends were trimmed by 6 bases and 1 base, with 22 bases remaining between them.

This clonotype was counted only a few times. The V and J genes are TRBV7-9 and TRBJ2-5; TRBD2 matches at 7 bases. CDR3 length: 14 residues. Germline V gives CDR1 SEHNR, CDR2 FQNEAQ (reference sequence). The ends lost 2 bases at V and 4 bases at J; junction bases unmatched: 4. The CDR3 sequence is CASSLREGGETQYF. CDR3 DNA sequence: TGTGCCAGCAGCTTAAGGGAGGGTGGAGAGACCCAGTACTTC.

The J gene is TRBJ2-5, the V gene TRBV6-1; TRBD2 matches at 10 bases. V lost 8 bases and J lost 1; bases outside the gene matches: 7. The CDR3 is made up of 15 amino acids. Germline loops: CDR1 MNHNS, CDR2 SASEGT. CDR3 DNA: TGTGCCAGCGCCACAGCTAGCGGGAGCCAAGAGACCCAGTACTTC. Amino acids: CASATASGSQETQYF.

The sample holds one count of this clonotype. At one end the junction does not follow the germline gene, possibly because of a read error. J is TRBJ2-7 and V is TRBV7-9; 10 nucleotides line up with TRBD2. This CDR3 has 16 amino acids. Per the germline V gene, CDR1 is SEHNR and CDR2 is FQNEAQ (reference sequence). The CDR3 here is CAGRALTSGDSYEQYF. Written as DNA, the CDR3 is TGTGCCGGCAGGGCTTTAACTAGCGGGGACTCCTACGAGCAGTACTTC. Together with reference TRBV7-9 and TRBJ2-7, the CDR3 gives the full variable domain: DTGVSQNPRHKITKRGQNVTFRCDPISEHNRLYWYRQTLGQGPEFLTYFQNEAQLEKSRLLSDRFSAERPKGSFSTLEIQRTEQGDSAMYLCAGRALTSGDSYEQYFGPGTRLTVT.

This clonotype was seen many times. The rearrangement uses TRBV7-6 and TRBJ2-7; TRBD1 or TRBD2 may be the D gene (5 bases each). Trimming pared 0 bases from V and 12 bases from J, leaving 27 bases between. Germline CDR1 SGHVS, CDR2 FNYEAQ. This CDR3 region has 17 residues. CDR3 amino acids: CASSLAGGSEGPTSVYF. CDR3 DNA sequence: TGTGCCAGCAGCTTAGCAGGCGGTAGCGAGGGGCCTACGAGCGTGTACTTC.

This sequence joins TRBV12-3 or TRBV12-4 and TRBJ2-7; no definite D call. V lost 3 bases and J lost 0, with 6 bases in between. The CDR3 runs 13 residues. CDR3: CASSLLSSYEQYF. CDR3 nucleotides: TGTGCCAGCAGTTTGCTGAGCTCCTACGAGCAGTACTTC.

This chain connects TRBV18 to TRBJ1-6; D not certain. CDR3 length: 15 residues. V dropped 0 bases and J dropped 8 bases, with 11 bases sitting between them. CDR1 and CDR2 (germline): KGHSH, LQKENI. This chain's CDR3 is CASSPPQAPDSPLHF. The DNA for the CDR3 is TGTGCCAGCTCACCACCGCAGGCCCCTGATTCACCCCTCCACTTT.

This clonotype was seen repeatedly, ten times or more. The chain recombines TRBV4-1 with TRBJ2-5, with TRBD1 as a possible D gene (6 bases). CDR1 and CDR2 (germline): MGHRA, YSYEKL. The CDR3 sequence is 17 residues long. V lost 1 base, J lost 3 bases, and 18 bases lay in between. The CDR3 spells CASSQGRHLNREETQYF. CDR3 bases: TGCGCCAGCAGCCAAGGTAGACACCTGAACAGGGAAGAGACCCAGTACTTC.

The rearrangement links TRBV5-1 to TRBJ2-1, with 8 bases fitting TRBD1. The trim removed 0 bases at V and 6 bases at J, leaving 8 bases unmatched. This CDR3 contains 16 residues. Germline CDR1 reads SGHRS; CDR2 reads YFSETQ. Here the CDR3 reads CASSLAGRGPGNEQFF. CDR3 in DNA: TGCGCCAGCAGCTTGGCCGGCAGGGGGCCGGGCAATGAGCAGTTCTTC.

This clonotype was observed many times. V usage is TRBV7-2 and J usage is TRBJ2-1, with 8 bases fitting TRBD1. The germline gives CDR1 SGHTA, CDR2 FQGNSA. There are 16 residues in the CDR3. Trimming at V came to 5 bases and at J to 5 bases, leaving 11 bases not matched to a gene. Here the CDR3 reads CASSRPIGTGDNEQFF. The DNA for the CDR3 is TGTGCCAGCAGCCGACCCATCGGGACAGGTGACAATGAGCAGTTCTTC. The variable domain in full, completed from reference TRBV7-2 and TRBJ2-1, reads GAGVSQSPSNKVTEKGKDVELRCDPISGHTALYWYRQSLGQGLEFLIYFQGNSAPDKSGLPSDRFSAERTGGSVSTLTIQRTQQEDSAVYLCASSRPIGTGDNEQFFGPGTRLTVL.

This clonotype was counted many times. The chain combines TRBV12-3 or TRBV12-4 with TRBJ2-5; a weak D match, TRBD1 (6 bases). CDR3 size: 14 residues. V dropped 2 bases and J dropped 5 bases, with 12 bases sitting between them. As DNA, the CDR3 is TGTGCCAGCAGTTTAAGGACTCAGGGGGAGACCCAGTACTTC. This sequence encodes CASSLRTQGETQYF.

This sequence joins TRBV7-9 and TRBJ2-3, with TRBD2 matching over 12 bases. The CDR3 has 16 amino acids. CDR1 is SEHNR, CDR2 FQNEAQ, per germline (reference sequence). J gave up 2 bases and V 1 base, and 1 base lay outside the gene matches. The CDR3 DNA reads TGTGCCAGCAGCTTAGGACTAGCGGGAGACACAGATACGCAGTATTTT. Translated, it gives CASSLGLAGDTDTQYF.

This chain joins TRBV6-2 or TRBV6-3 and TRBJ1-5, with TRBD1 matching 7 bases. The length of the CDR3 is 15 residues. The junction had 7 bases not matched to a gene; V was cut back by 3 bases and J by 5 bases. Germline lookup yields CDR1 MNHEY and CDR2 SVGEGT. The CDR3: CASSYWDRPDQPQHF. In DNA, the CDR3 is TGTGCCAGCAGTTATTGGGACAGACCTGATCAGCCCCAGCATTTT.

This clonotype was recorded many times. The junction and the germline gene differ at one end; a read error may be behind it. V usage is TRBV18 and J usage is TRBJ1-1; TRBD1 is a possible D gene (5 bases). Germline lookup yields CDR1 KGHSH and CDR2 LQKENI. The CDR3 length is 16 residues. The CDR3 region has the DNA TGTGCCAGTTCACCCCTCGAGGGGCTCGAGAACACTGAAGCTTTCTTT. It codes for CASSPLEGLENTEAFF.

This clonotype has only a few counts. The chain combines TRBV7-9 with TRBJ1-1; D gene ambiguous. Germline V gives CDR1 SEHNR, CDR2 FQNEAQ (reference sequence). CDR3 length equals 13 residues. V dropped 6 bases and J dropped 1 base, with 9 bases sitting between them. The CDR3, as DNA: TGTGCCAGCAGTAGTCCTGCGAACACTGAAGCTTTCTTT. Translated, it gives CASSSPANTEAFF.

This clonotype has only a few counts. The chain carries TRBV20-1 and TRBJ2-5, with D perhaps matching TRBD1 or TRBD2 (5 bases each). The V gene's germline CDR1 is DFQATT and CDR2 SNEGSKA (reference sequence). The V end was cut by 6 bases, the J end by 0 bases, with 11 bases between. The CDR3 is 13 amino acids. The CDR3 protein is CSATREYQETQYF. CDR3 sequence (DNA): TGCAGTGCCACCAGGGAGTACCAAGAGACCCAGTACTTC.

Only a few counts were recorded for this clonotype. The V and J genes are TRBV12-3 or TRBV12-4 and TRBJ2-5; 7 bases line up with TRBD2. V lost 6 bases to trimming and J lost 5 bases; unmatched junction nucleotides: 12. This CDR3 has 15 amino acids. CDR3 bases: TGTGCCAGCAGCGGATCCTACCGGGGGGAGGAGACCCAGTACTTC. Translation gives CASSGSYRGEETQYF.

This sequence joins TRBV29-1 and TRBJ1-1; 7 positions agree with TRBD1. The V and J ends lost 7 bases and 2 bases, in that order; junction bases with no gene match: 4. Germline-derived CDR1 and CDR2 are SQVTM and ANQGSEA. This CDR3 comprises 12 residues. CDR3 DNA: TGCAGCGCCCAGGGGGACAACACTGAAGCTTTCTTT. This translates into CSAQGDNTEAFF. The full variable domain, rest sourced from reference TRBV29-1 and TRBJ1-1, is SAVISQKPSRDICQRGTSLTIQCQVDSQVTMMFWYRQQPGQSLTLIATANQGSEATYESGFVIDKFPISRPNLTFSTLTVSNMSPEDSSIYLCSAQGDNTEAFFGQGTRLTVV.